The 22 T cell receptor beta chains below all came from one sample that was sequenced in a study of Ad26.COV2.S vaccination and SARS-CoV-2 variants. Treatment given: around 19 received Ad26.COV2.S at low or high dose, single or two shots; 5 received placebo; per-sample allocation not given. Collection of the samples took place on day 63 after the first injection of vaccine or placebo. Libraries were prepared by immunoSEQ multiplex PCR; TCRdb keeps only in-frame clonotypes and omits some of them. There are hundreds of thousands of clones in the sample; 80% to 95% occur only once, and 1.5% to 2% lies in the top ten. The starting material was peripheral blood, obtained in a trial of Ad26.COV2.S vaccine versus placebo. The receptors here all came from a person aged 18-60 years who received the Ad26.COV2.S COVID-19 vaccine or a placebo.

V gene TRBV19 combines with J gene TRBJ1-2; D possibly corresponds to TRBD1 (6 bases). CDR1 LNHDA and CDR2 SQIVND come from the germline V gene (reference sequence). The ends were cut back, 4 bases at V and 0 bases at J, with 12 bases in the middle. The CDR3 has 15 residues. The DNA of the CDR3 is TGTGCCAGTAGTACACCAACAGGGACTAACTATGGCTACACCTTC. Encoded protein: CASSTPTGTNYGYTF.

CDR3 region: CAWRQEARGKLFF. The CDR3 DNA reads TGTGCCTGGAGGCAGGAGGCCAGGGGAAAACTGTTTTTT. The gene calls are TRBV30 and TRBJ1-4; a possible D gene is TRBD1 (6 bases). Germline V gene lookup returns CDR1 GTSNPN and CDR2 SVGIG (reference sequence). The CDR3 is 13 amino acids. V lost 3 bases, J lost 10 bases, and 15 bases lay in between.

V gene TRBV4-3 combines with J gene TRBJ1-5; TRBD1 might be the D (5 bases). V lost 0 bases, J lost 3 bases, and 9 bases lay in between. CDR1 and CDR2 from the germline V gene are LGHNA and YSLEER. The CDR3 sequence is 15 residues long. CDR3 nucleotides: TGCGCCAGCAGCCAAGATGTCAGGGACAATCAGCCCCAGCATTTT. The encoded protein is CASSQDVRDNQPQHF.

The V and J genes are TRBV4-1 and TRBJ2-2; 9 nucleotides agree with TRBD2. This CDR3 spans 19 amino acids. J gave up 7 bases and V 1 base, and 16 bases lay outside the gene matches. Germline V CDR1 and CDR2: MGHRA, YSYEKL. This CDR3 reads CASSQGFFLGGGADGELFF. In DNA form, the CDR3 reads TGCGCCAGCAGCCAAGGGTTTTTTCTAGGCGGGGGGGCGGACGGGGAGCTGTTTTTT.

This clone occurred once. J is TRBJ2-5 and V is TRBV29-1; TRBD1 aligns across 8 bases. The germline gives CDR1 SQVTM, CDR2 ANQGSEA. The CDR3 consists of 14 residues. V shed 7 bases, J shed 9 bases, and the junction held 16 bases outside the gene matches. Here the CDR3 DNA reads TGCAGCGGGGAGGACAGGGCAGCCCCCAAGGCCCAGTACTTC. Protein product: CSGEDRAAPKAQYF.

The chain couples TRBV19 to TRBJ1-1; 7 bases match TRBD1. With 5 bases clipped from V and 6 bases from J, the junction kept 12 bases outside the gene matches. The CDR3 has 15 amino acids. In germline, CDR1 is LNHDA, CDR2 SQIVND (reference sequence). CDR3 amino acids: CASSPGGAGFPEAFF. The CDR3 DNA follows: TGTGCCAGTAGTCCAGGGGGGGCAGGTTTCCCTGAAGCTTTCTTT. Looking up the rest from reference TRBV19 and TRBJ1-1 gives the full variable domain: DGGITQSPKYLFRKEGQNVTLSCEQNLNHDAMYWYRQDPGQGLRLIYYSQIVNDFQKGDIAEGYSVSREKKESFPLTVTSAQKNPTAFYLCASSPGGAGFPEAFFGQGTRLTVV.

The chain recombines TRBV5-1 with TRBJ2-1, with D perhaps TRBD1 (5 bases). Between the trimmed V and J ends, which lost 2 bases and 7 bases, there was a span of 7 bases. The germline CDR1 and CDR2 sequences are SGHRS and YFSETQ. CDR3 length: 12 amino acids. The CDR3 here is CASSFGQNEQFF. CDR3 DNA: TGCGCCAGCAGCTTTGGACAAAATGAGCAGTTCTTC.

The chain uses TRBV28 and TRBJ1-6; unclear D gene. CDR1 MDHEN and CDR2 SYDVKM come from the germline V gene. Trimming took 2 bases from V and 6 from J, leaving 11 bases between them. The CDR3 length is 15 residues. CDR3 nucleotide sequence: TGTGCCAGCAGTTTAAAGGAGAAGGGTAATTCACCCCTCCACTTT. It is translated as CASSLKEKGNSPLHF.

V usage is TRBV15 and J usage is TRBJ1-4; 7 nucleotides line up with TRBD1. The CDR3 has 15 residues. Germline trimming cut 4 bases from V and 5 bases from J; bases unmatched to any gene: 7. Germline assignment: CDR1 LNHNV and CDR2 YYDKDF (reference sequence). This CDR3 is CATSTRTGLNEKLFF. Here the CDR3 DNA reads TGTGCCACCAGCACCAGGACAGGCCTGAATGAAAAACTGTTTTTT.

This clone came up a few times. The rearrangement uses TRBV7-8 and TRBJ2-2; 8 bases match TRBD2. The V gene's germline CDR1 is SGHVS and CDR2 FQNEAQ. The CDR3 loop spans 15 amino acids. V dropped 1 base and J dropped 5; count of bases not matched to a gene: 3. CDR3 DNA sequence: TGTGCCAGCAGCTTAGAGCGGGGGAGAACCGGGGAGCTGTTTTTT. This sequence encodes CASSLERGRTGELFF. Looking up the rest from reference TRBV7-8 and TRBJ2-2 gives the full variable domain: GAGVSQSPRYKVAKRGQDVALRCDPISGHVSLFWYQQALGQGPEFLTYFQNEAQLDKSGLPSDRFFAERPEGSVSTLKIQRTQQEDSAVYLCASSLERGRTGELFFGEGSRLTVL.

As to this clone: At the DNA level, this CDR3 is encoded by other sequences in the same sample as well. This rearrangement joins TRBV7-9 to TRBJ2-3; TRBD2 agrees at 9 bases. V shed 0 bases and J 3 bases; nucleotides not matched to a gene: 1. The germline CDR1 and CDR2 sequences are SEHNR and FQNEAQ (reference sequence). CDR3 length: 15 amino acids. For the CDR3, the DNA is TGTGCCAGCAGCTTAGCCAGCGGGGGGACAGATACGCAGTATTTT. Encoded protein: CASSLASGGTDTQYF.

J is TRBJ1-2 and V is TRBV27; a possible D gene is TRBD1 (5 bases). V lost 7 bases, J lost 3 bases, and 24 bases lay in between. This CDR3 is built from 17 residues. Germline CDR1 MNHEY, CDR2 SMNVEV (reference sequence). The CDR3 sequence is CASTLYANRQIYYGYTF. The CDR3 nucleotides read TGTGCCAGCACCCTTTACGCAAATCGACAGATCTACTATGGCTACACCTTC.

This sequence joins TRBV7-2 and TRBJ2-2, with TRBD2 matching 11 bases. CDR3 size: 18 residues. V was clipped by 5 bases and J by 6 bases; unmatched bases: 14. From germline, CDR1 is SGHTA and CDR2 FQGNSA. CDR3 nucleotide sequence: TGTGCCAGCAGCAACCGACTTAGCGGGGGGGCCGCCTCCGGGGAGCTGTTTTTT. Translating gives CASSNRLSGGAASGELFF.

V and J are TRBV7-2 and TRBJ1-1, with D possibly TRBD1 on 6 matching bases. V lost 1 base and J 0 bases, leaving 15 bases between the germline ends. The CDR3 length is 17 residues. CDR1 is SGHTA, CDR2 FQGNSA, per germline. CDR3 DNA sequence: TGTGCCAGCAGCTTAGTAGGGGGGGGCTCTGTGAACACTGAAGCTTTCTTT. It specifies CASSLVGGGSVNTEAFF.

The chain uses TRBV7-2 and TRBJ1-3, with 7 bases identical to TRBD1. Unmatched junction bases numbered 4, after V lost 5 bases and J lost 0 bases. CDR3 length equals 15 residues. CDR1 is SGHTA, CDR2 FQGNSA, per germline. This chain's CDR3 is CASSTRDSSGNTIYF. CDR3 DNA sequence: TGTGCCAGCAGCACAAGGGACAGCTCTGGAAACACCATATATTTT.

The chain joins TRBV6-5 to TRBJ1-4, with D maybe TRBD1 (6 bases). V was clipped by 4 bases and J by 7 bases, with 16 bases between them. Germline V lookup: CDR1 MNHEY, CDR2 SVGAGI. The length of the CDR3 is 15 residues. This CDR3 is CASSSKGGLREKLFF. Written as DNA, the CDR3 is TGTGCCAGCAGTTCCAAGGGGGGTCTGCGTGAAAAACTGTTTTTT.

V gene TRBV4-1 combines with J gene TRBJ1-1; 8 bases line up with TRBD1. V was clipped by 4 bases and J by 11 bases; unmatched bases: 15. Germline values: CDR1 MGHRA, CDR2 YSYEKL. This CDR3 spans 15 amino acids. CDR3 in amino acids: CASSPPLGQGLRAFF. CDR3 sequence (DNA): TGCGCCAGCAGCCCCCCGCTAGGACAGGGTTTGCGCGCTTTCTTT.

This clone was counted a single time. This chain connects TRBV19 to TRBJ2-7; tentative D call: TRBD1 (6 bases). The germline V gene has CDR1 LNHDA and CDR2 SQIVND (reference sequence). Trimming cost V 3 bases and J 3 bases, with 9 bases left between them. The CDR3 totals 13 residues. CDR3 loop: CASSMGTHYEQYF. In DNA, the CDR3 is TGTGCCAGTAGTATGGGGACACACTACGAGCAGTACTTC.

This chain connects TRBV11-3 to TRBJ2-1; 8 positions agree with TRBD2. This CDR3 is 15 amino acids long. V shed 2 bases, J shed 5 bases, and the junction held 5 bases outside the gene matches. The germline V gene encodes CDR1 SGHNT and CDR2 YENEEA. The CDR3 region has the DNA TGTGCCAGCAGCTTACGGGGGGGCCTTGACAATGAGCAGTTCTTC. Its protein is CASSLRGGLDNEQFF.

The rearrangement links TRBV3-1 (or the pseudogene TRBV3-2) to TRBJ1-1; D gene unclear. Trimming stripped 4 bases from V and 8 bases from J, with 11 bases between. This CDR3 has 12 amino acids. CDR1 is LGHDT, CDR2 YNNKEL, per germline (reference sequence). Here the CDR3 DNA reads TGTGCCAGCAGCCTTATTCCCCAAGAAGCTTTCTTT. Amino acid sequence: CASSLIPQEAFF.

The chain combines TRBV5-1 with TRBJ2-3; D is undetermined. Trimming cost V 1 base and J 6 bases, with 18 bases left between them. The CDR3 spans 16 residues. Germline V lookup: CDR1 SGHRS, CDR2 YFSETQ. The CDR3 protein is CASSLSKTELSDTQYF. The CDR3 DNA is TGCGCCAGCAGCTTGTCGAAAACAGAACTTTCGGATACGCAGTATTTT.

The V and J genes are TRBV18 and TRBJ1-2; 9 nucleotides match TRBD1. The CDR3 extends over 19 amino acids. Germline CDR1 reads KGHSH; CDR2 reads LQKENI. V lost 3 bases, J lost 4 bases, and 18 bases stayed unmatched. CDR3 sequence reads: CASSPSPTGGLGSAYGYTF. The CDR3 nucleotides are TGTGCCAGCTCACCTAGTCCAACAGGGGGCCTTGGGAGTGCCTATGGCTACACCTTC.